This T cell receptor beta chain was captured by sequencing in a study of cytomegalovirus exposure and HLA in healthy donors. Whole-study context: Most genotyped donors, over 70% of some 400, had Caucasian-associated genetic ancestry. Study results and limitations: Accurate predictions that matched the HLA-A and HLA-B alleles of most subjects were reportedly made from TCR beta sequences. It was confirmed in vitro that a few of the CMV-associated chains were specific for CMV antigens.

To note about this clone: Its specificity is not known.

Researchers ran the PCR with 60 Vbeta and 13 Jbeta primers. Some clones are missing from TCRdb's copy, which holds only in-frame ones; the method was immunoSEQ multiplex PCR. This table lists 150,000 to 200,000 clones. This CDR3 has 13 residues. V lost 5 bases, J lost 16 bases, and 11 bases stayed unmatched. In germline, CDR1 is MNHEY, CDR2 SVGAGI. Sequenced sample: PBMCs. This TCR was sampled from a woman aged 60-70 years in good health and CMV-seronegative. The J gene is TRBJ2-1, the V gene TRBV6-5; 10 bases are shared with TRBD2. The CDR3 protein is CASSTSSGGAGFF. The CDR3 DNA sequence: TGTGCCAGCAGTACCTCCAGCGGGGGGGCTGGATTCTTC.